The T cell receptor (beta chain) described here comes from a study of T cell repertoires in cytomegalovirus infection. Study context: Indications of both CMV infection and matching HLA type were provided by public TCR beta signatures. General observations from the study: Carriers of CMV and the relevant HLA type were discriminated by public TCR beta frequency. Dominating the ex vivo response were HLA-C-restricted CMV-specific TCR beta clonotypes.

A single record per CDR3 protein comes from TCRdb applying MiXCR to the reads. The table includes 500,000 or so distinct CDR3 sequences, about 15% detected once. The CDR3 runs to 15 residues. The germline V gene encodes CDR1 SEHNR and CDR2 FQNEAQ (reference sequence). J gave up 5 bases and V 4 bases, and 7 bases lay outside the gene matches. This clonotype appeared a few times. The antigen is undetermined. The TCR was taken from a human donor in good health (CMV status not recorded). Some clones in this sample may be carry-over from other donors' samples. The sequenced material came from CD8+ T cells from PBMCs. This chain links TRBV7-9 with TRBJ2-7, with 11 nucleotides matching TRBD2. The CDR3 DNA is TGTGCCAGCAGCTCCACTACTAGCGGGAGCGACGAGCAGTACTTC. Its protein is CASSSTTSGSDEQYF.